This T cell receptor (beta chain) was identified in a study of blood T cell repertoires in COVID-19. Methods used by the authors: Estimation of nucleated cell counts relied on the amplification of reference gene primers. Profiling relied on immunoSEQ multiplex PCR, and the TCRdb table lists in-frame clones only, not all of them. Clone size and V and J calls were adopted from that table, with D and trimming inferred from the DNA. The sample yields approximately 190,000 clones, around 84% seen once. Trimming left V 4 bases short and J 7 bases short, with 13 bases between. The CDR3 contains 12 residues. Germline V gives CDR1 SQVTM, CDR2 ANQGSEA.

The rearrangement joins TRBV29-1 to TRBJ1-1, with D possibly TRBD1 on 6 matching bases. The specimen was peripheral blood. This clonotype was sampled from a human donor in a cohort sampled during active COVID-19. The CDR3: CSVVLTGLEAFF. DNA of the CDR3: TGCAGCGTTGTTTTGACAGGACTTGAAGCTTTCTTT.